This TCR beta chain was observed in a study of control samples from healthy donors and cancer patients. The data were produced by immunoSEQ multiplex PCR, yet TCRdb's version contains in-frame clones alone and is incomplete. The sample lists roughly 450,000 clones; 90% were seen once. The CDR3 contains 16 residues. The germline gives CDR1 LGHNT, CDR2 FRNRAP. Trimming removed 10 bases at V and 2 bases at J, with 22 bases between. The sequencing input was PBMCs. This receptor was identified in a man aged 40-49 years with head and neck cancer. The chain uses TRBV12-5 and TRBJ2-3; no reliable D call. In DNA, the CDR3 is TGTGCTACTAATTCCGTCGTGAGTCTGGTCACAGATACGCAGTATTTT. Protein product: CATNSVVSLVTDTQYF.